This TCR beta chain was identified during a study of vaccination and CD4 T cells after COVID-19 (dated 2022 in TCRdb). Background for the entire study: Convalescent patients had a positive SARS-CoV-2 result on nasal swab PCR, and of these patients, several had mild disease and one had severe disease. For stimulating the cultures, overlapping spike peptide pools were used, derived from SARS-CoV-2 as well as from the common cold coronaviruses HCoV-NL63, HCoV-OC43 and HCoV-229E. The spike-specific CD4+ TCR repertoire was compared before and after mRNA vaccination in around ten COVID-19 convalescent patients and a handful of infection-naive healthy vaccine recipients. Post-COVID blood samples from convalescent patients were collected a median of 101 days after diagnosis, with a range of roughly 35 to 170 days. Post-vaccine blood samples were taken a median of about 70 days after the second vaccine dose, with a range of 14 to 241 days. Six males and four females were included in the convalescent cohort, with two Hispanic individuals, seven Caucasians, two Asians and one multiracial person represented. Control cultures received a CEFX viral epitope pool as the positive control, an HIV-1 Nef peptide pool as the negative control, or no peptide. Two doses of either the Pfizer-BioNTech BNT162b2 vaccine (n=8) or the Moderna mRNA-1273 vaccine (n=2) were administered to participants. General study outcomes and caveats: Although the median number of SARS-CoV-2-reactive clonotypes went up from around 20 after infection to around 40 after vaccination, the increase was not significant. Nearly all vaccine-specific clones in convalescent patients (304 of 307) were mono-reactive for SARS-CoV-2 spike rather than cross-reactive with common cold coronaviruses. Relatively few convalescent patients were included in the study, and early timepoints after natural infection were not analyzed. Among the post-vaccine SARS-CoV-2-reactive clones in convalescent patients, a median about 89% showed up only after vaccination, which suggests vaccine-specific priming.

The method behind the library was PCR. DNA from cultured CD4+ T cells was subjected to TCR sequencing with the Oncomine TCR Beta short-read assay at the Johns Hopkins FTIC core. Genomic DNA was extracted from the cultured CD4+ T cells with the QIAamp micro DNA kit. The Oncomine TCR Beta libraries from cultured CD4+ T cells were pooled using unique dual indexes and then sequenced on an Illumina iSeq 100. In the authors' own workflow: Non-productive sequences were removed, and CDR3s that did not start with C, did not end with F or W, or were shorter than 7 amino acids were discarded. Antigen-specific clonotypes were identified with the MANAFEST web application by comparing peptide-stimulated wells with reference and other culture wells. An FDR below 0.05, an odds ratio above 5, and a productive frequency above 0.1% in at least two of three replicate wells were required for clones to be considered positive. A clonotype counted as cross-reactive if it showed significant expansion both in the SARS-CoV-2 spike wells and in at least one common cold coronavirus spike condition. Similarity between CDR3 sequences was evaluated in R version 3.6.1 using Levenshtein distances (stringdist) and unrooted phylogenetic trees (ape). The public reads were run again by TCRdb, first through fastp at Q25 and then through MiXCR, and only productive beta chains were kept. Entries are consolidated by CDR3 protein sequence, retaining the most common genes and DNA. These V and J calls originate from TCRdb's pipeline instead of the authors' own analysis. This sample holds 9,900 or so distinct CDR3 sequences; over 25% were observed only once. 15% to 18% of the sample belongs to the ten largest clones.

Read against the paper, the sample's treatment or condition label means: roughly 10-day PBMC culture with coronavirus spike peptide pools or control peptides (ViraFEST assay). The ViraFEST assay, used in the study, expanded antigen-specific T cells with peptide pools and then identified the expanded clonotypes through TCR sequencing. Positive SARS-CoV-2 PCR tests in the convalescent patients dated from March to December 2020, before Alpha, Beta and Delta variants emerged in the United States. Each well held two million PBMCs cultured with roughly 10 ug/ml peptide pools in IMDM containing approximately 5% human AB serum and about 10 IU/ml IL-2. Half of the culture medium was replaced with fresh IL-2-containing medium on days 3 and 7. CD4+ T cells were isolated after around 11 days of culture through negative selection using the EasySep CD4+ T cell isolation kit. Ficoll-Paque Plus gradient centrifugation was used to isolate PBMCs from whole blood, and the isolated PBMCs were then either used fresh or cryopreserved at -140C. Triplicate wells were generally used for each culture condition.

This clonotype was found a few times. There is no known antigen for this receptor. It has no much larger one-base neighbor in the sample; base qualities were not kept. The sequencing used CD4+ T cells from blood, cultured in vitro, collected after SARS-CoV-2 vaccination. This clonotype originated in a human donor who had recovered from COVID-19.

The CDR3 amino acid sequence is: CASSLVRTGDSLYF. The nucleotides read TGTGCCAGCAGCTTAGTCCGTACGGGGGACTCTCTCTACTTC. The chain uses TRBV7-2 and TRBJ2-7; D gene: possibly TRBD2, on 6 matching bases. The cysteine opens and the phenylalanine closes a CDR3 of 14 amino acids. The only DNA kept is the CDR3, 42 bases in frame from the first base. Based on the germline V gene, the CDR1 and CDR2 sequences are SGHTA and FQGNSA. The germline ends are 20 bases apart after V is trimmed by 1 base and J by 13 bases.